This TCR beta chain was identified in a study of OX40 agonist ivuxolimab in advanced cancers. Background on the study: As their treatment, patients were administered ivuxolimab, an agonistic anti-OX40 (CD134) antibody. Across the patients, intravenous ivuxolimab was delivered every 2 weeks at 0.01 to 10 mg/kg.

The CDR3 totals 13 residues. Per germline, CDR1 SEHNR and CDR2 FQNEAQ (reference sequence). The V end was cut by 2 bases, the J end by 3 bases, with 8 bases between. Profiled with immunoSEQ multiplex PCR; TCRdb holds only in-frame clones, not every one. Seen here are 65,000 to 85,000 clones, approximately 89% observed once, and the top ten hold over 0.15%. With regard to this clone: As yet, its antigen is unknown.

Study observations and caveats: Low normalized T-cell clonal expansion was additionally recorded for some nonresponders.

Source: CD4+ or CD8+ T cells sorted from blood, taken in a trial of the OX40 agonist ivuxolimab. The V and J genes are TRBV7-9 and TRBJ2-7, with D hard to call. This TCR came from an adult with an advanced solid tumor such as melanoma, head and neck, liver or kidney cancer. The CDR3 region has the DNA TGTGCCAGCAGCTTACCTGCCAGCTACGAGCAGTACTTC. Translating it yields CASSLPASYEQYF.